The source of this TCR beta chain is a study of T cells in Graves' hyperthyroidism and ophthalmopathy. Notes on the study in general: Blood held most thyroid clonotypes expanded above 0.001 frequency. A 13 V-J model separated ophthalmopathy from stable hyperthyroidism.

The study excluded patients with uncontrolled infection, other autoimmune disease, pregnancy or lactation. This clonotype was found a few times. Its antigen is currently unknown. Amplified regions were TCR beta CDR3 sequences from RNA transcripts. TCR CDR3 underwent first-round RT-PCR with the HTBI primer set. MiXCR, applied by TCRdb to the multiplex PCR reads, yields one record per CDR3 protein. The sample yields roughly 750,000 distinct CDR3 sequences, 16% seen once. Looked up from germline, CDR1 is SGHTA and CDR2 is FQGNSA. The CDR3 is 16 amino acids. V was clipped by 3 bases and J by 5 bases, with 20 bases between them.

This clonotype was obtained from a man younger than 35 with Graves' hyperthyroidism. Source material: blood. The rearrangement links TRBV7-2 to TRBJ2-7; perhaps D is TRBD1 or TRBD2 (5 bases each). The CDR3, as DNA: TGTGCCAGCAGCTTTTATCCGGGACCGGGGCAGGACGAGCAGTACTTC. Its translation: CASSFYPGPGQDEQYF.